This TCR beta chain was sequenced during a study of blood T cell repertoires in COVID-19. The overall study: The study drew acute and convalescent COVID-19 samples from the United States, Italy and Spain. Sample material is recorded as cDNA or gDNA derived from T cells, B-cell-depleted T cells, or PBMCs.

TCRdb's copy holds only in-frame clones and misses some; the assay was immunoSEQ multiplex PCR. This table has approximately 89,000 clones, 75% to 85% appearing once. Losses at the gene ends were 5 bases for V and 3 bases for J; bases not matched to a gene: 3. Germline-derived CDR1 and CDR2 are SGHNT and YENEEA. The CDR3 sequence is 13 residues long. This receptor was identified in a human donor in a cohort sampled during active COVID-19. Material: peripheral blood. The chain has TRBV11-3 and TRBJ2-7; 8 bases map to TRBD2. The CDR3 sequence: CASSSSGNYEQYF. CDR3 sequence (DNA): TGTGCCAGCAGCAGTAGCGGGAACTACGAGCAGTACTTC.